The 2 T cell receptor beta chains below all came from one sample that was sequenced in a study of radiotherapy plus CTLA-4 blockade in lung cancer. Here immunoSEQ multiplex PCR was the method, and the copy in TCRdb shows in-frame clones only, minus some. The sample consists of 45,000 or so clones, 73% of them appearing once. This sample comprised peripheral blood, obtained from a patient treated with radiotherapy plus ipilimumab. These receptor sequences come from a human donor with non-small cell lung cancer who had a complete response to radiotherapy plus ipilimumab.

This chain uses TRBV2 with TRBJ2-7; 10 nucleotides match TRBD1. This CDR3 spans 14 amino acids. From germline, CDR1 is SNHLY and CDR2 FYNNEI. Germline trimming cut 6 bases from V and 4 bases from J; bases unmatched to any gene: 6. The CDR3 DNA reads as TGTGCCAGCAGATTCGACAGGGGGCCGTACGAGCAGTACTTC. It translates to CASRFDRGPYEQYF.

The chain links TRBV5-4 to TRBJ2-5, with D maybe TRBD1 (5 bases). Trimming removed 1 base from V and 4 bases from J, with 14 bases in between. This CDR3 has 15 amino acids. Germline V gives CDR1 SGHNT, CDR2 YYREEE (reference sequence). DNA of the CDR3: TGTGCCAGCAGCTTGCAGGGCTTTAGCAGAGAGACCCAGTACTTC. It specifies CASSLQGFSRETQYF.